Listed below are T cell receptor beta chains from one sample, sequenced in a study of cytomegalovirus exposure and HLA in healthy donors. The repertoire was sequenced with immunoSEQ multiplex PCR; TCRdb's copy has only in-frame clones and lacks some. The table records 100,000 to 150,000 clones, around 88% of them present only once. The sample consisted of PBMCs. Every receptor here comes from a man in his late teens or twenties in good health and CMV-seronegative. Each CDR3 is given with its conserved first and last residue. The order of the fields is CDR3 length, D gene, V gene, J gene, CDR3 protein. D genes are given only for firm matches.

CDR3 length: 15; D gene: TRBD2; V gene: TRBV11-2; J gene: TRBJ2-2; CDR3 protein: CASSRGLADTGELFF
CDR3 length: 15; D gene: NA; V gene: TRBV27; J gene: TRBJ2-7; CDR3 protein: CASSLAEAESYEQYF
CDR3 length: 16; D gene: TRBD1; V gene: TRBV27; J gene: TRBJ1-4; CDR3 protein: CASSKGTGGPNEKLFF
CDR3 length: 15; D gene: TRBD2; V gene: TRBV9; J gene: TRBJ2-1; CDR3 protein: CASSPSGGGTRQQFF
CDR3 length: 13; D gene: NA; V gene: TRBV30; J gene: TRBJ1-2; CDR3 protein: CAWTLQGSYGYTF
CDR3 length: 17; D gene: NA; V gene: TRBV11-1; J gene: TRBJ1-6; CDR3 protein: CASSSGGVSSYNSPLHF
CDR3 length: 13; D gene: TRBD1; V gene: TRBV30; J gene: TRBJ1-1; CDR3 protein: CAWSTQGGTEAFF
CDR3 length: 14; D gene: NA; V gene: TRBV27; J gene: TRBJ2-4; CDR3 protein: CASSLEQGRNIQYF
CDR3 length: 16; D gene: TRBD2; V gene: TRBV19; J gene: TRBJ2-7; CDR3 protein: CASRGLAGDSSYEQYF
CDR3 length: 12; D gene: NA; V gene: TRBV7-9; J gene: TRBJ2-3; CDR3 protein: CASSSLTDTQYF
CDR3 length: 14; D gene: NA; V gene: TRBV5-4; J gene: TRBJ2-7; CDR3 protein: CASSWTASGYEQYF
CDR3 length: 14; D gene: TRBD1; V gene: TRBV19; J gene: TRBJ1-5; CDR3 protein: CASSPGGQGQPQHF
CDR3 length: 16; D gene: TRBD2; V gene: TRBV5-1; J gene: TRBJ2-2; CDR3 protein: CASSFEASGPPWELFF
CDR3 length: 19; D gene: NA; V gene: TRBV5-6; J gene: TRBJ1-1; CDR3 protein: CASSPLGGTAYDKNTEAFF
CDR3 length: 15; D gene: TRBD2; V gene: TRBV4-1; J gene: TRBJ2-7; CDR3 protein: CASSQGLAEIYEQYF
CDR3 length: 16; D gene: TRBD2; V gene: TRBV27; J gene: TRBJ2-2; CDR3 protein: CASSSRGGANTGELFF
CDR3 length: 14; D gene: TRBD2; V gene: TRBV7-2; J gene: TRBJ2-3; CDR3 protein: CASSGAGTTDTQYF
CDR3 length: 13; D gene: NA; V gene: TRBV2; J gene: TRBJ1-5; CDR3 protein: CASMGTSNQPQHF
CDR3 length: 14; D gene: NA; V gene: TRBV27; J gene: TRBJ2-7; CDR3 protein: CASSSLGSPYEQYF
CDR3 length: 17; D gene: TRBD2; V gene: TRBV14; J gene: TRBJ2-1; CDR3 protein: CASSQGFRLAGGYEQFF
CDR3 length: 17; D gene: TRBD2; V gene: TRBV30; J gene: TRBJ2-2; CDR3 protein: CAWSLTSGGANTGELFF
CDR3 length: 15; D gene: NA; V gene: TRBV10-1; J gene: TRBJ1-5; CDR3 protein: CASRPPEGEHQPQHF
CDR3 length: 18; D gene: TRBD1; V gene: TRBV27; J gene: TRBJ2-1; CDR3 protein: CASSAGTGLIQGYNEQFF
CDR3 length: 10; D gene: NA; V gene: TRBV10-3; J gene: TRBJ2-7; CDR3 protein: CATAAAEQYF
CDR3 length: 14; D gene: TRBD1; V gene: TRBV30; J gene: TRBJ2-7; CDR3 protein: CAWSPGTGRYEQYF
CDR3 length: 14; D gene: TRBD1; V gene: TRBV25-1; J gene: TRBJ2-5; CDR3 protein: CASSDWDRAKTQYF
CDR3 length: 13; D gene: NA; V gene: TRBV14; J gene: TRBJ2-5; CDR3 protein: CASSLDSLGTQYF
CDR3 length: 13; D gene: NA; V gene: TRBV19; J gene: TRBJ1-1; CDR3 protein: CASSKLIETEAFF
CDR3 length: 14; D gene: NA; V gene: TRBV27; J gene: TRBJ2-7; CDR3 protein: CASSLSVSSYEQYF
CDR3 length: 15; D gene: TRBD2; V gene: TRBV5-1; J gene: TRBJ2-7; CDR3 protein: CASSLSREGMYEQYF
CDR3 length: 16; D gene: NA; V gene: TRBV6-6; J gene: TRBJ2-5; CDR3 protein: CASSGRGIGVQETQYF
CDR3 length: 15; D gene: NA; V gene: TRBV19; J gene: TRBJ2-7; CDR3 protein: CASSIRVHPTYEQYF
CDR3 length: 11; D gene: NA; V gene: TRBV20-1; J gene: TRBJ1-2; CDR3 protein: CSARDWDGYTF
CDR3 length: 14; D gene: NA; V gene: TRBV6-1; J gene: TRBJ1-5; CDR3 protein: CASRDTTGSQPQHF
CDR3 length: 15; D gene: TRBD1; V gene: TRBV18; J gene: TRBJ1-5; CDR3 protein: CASSPGQGAIQPQHF
CDR3 length: 16; D gene: TRBD1; V gene: TRBV9; J gene: TRBJ1-5; CDR3 protein: CASSPTTGDGNQPQHF
CDR3 length: 16; D gene: TRBD1; V gene: TRBV7-8; J gene: TRBJ2-1; CDR3 protein: CASSLTVGQGYNEQFF
CDR3 length: 11; D gene: NA; V gene: TRBV29-1; J gene: TRBJ2-7; CDR3 protein: CSAQQGYEQYF
CDR3 length: 14; D gene: NA; V gene: TRBV27; J gene: TRBJ1-5; CDR3 protein: CASSFRGGGQPQHF
CDR3 length: 14; D gene: NA; V gene: TRBV6-5; J gene: TRBJ2-2; CDR3 protein: CASSYPSRGGELFF
CDR3 length: 15; D gene: NA; V gene: TRBV11-1; J gene: TRBJ1-2; CDR3 protein: CASRPLDGTRFGYTF
CDR3 length: 18; D gene: TRBD2; V gene: TRBV4-2; J gene: TRBJ2-3; CDR3 protein: CASSQDGPSGGSTDTQYF
CDR3 length: 14; D gene: NA; V gene: TRBV5-4; J gene: TRBJ2-5; CDR3 protein: CASSSPEYQETQYF
CDR3 length: 13; D gene: NA; V gene: TRBV6-1; J gene: TRBJ2-7; CDR3 protein: CASTGGTPYEQYF
CDR3 length: 14; D gene: NA; V gene: TRBV30; J gene: TRBJ2-1; CDR3 protein: CAWSVGQGYNEQFF
CDR3 length: 14; D gene: NA; V gene: TRBV18; J gene: TRBJ1-2; CDR3 protein: CASSPLIANYGYTF
CDR3 length: 15; D gene: NA; V gene: TRBV5-6; J gene: TRBJ1-5; CDR3 protein: CASSAGDGRNQPQHF
CDR3 length: 15; D gene: NA; V gene: TRBV5-1; J gene: TRBJ1-2; CDR3 protein: CASSLAISANYGYTF
CDR3 length: 13; D gene: NA; V gene: TRBV9; J gene: TRBJ1-1; CDR3 protein: CASSVSGNTEAFF
CDR3 length: 16; D gene: TRBD2; V gene: TRBV7-6; J gene: TRBJ2-2; CDR3 protein: CASSFSGRANTGELFF
CDR3 length: 15; D gene: NA; V gene: TRBV6-6; J gene: TRBJ1-1; CDR3 protein: CASIRSGGPYTEAFF